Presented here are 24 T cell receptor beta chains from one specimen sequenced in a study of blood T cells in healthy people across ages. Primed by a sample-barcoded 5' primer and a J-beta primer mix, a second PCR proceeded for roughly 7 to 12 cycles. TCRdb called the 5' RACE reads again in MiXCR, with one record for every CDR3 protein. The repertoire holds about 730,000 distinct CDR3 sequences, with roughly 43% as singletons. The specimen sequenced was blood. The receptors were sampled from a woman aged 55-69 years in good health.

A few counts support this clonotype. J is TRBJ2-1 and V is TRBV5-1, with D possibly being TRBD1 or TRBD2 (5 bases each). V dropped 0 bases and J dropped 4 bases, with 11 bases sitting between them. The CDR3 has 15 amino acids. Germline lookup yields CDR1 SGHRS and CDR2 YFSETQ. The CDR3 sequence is CASSLGGDEYNEQFF. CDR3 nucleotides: TGCGCCAGCAGCTTGGGAGGGGACGAGTACAATGAGCAGTTCTTC.

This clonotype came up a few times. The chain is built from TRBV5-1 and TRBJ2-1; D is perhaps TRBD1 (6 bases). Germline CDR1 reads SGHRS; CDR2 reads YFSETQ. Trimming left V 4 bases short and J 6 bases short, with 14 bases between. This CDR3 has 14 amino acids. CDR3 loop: CASSLQGRGNEQFF. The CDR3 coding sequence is TGCGCCAGCAGCCTACAGGGCCGGGGCAATGAGCAGTTCTTC.

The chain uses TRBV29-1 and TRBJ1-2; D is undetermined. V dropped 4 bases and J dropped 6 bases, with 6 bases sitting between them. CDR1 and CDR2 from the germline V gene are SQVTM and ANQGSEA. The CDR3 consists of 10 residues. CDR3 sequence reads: CSVVQDGYTF. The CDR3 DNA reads TGCAGCGTTGTGCAGGATGGCTACACCTTC.

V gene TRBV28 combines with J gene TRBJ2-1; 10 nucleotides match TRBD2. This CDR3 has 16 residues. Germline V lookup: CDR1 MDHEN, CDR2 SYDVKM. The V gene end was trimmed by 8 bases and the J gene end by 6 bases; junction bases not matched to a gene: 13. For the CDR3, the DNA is TGTGCCAGCGCAAGGACTAGCGGTAGTCGAGGCAATGAGCAGTTCTTC. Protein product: CASARTSGSRGNEQFF.

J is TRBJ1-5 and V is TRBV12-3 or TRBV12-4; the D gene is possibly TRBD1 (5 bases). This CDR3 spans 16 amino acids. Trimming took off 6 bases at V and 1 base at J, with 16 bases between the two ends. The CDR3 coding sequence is TGTGCCAGCAGCCCCCGGGGGAAAGGCAGCAATCAGCCCCAGCATTTT. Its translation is CASSPRGKGSNQPQHF.

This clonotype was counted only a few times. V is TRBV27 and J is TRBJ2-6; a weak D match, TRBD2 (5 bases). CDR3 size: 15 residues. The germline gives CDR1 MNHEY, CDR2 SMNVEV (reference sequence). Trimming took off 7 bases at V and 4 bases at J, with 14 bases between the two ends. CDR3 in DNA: TGTGCCAGCAAGCGGTGGGAATCCGGGGCCAACGTCCTGACTTTC. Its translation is CASKRWESGANVLTF.

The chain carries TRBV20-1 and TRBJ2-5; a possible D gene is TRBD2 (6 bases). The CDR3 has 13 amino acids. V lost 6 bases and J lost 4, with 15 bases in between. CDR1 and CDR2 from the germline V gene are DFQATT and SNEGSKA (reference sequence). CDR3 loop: CSATGLRGETQYF. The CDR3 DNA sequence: TGCAGTGCAACGGGACTCCGGGGAGAGACCCAGTACTTC.

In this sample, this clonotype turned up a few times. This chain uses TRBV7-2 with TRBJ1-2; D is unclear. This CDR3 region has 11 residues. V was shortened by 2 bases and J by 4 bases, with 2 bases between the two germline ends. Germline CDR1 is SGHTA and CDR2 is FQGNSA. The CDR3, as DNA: TGTGCCAGCAGCTTACCCTATGGCTACACCTTC. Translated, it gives CASSLPYGYTF.

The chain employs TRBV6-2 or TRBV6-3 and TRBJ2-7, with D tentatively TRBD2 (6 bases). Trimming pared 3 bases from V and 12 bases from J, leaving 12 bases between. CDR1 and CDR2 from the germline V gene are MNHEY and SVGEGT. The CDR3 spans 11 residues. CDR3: CASSYTGTSYF. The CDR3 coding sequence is TGTGCCAGCAGTTATACCGGGACTTCGTACTTC.

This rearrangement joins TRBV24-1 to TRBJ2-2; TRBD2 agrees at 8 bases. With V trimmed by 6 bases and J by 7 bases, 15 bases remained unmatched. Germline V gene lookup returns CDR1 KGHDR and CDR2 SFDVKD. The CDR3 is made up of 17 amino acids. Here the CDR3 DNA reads TGTGCCACCAGTCCTACCCCACAAGCGGGAGTTGGCGGGGAGCTGTTTTTT. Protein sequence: CATSPTPQAGVGGELFF.

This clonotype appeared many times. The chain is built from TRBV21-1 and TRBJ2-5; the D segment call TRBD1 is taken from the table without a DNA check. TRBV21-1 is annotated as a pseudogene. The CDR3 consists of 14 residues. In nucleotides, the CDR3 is TGTGCCAGCAGCAAAGGGGGCCTACAAGAGACCCAGTACTTC. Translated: CASSKGGLQETQYF.

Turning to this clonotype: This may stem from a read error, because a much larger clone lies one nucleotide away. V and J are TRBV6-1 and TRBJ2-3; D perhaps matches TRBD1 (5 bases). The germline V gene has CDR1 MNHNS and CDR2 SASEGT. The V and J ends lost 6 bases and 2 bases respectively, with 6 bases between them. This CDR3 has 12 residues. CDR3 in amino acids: CASRDNTDTQYF. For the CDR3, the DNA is TGTGCCAGCAGGGACAACACAGATACGCAGTATTTT.

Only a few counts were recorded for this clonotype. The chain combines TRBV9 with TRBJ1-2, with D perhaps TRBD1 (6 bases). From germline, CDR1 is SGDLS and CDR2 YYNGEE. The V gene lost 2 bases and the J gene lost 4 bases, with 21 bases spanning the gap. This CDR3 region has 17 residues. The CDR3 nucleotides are TGTGCCAGCAGCGTCACCGGGACACCTTATGGCCTCTATGGCTACACCTTC. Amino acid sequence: CASSVTGTPYGLYGYTF.

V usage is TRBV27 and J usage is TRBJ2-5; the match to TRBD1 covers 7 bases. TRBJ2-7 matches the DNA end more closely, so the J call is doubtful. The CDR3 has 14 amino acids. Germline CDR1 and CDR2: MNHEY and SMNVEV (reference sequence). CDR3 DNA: TGTGCCAGCAGTCCCCAAACAGGGGTTTTCGAGCAGTACTTC. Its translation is CASSPQTGVFEQYF.

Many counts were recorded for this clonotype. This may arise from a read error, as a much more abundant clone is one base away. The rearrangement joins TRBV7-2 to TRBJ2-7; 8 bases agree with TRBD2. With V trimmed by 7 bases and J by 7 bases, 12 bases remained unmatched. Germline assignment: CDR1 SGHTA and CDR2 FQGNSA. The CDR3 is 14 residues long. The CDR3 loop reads CASNRGGSYNEQYF. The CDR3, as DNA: TGTGCCAGCAACCGCGGGGGGTCGTACAATGAGCAGTACTTC.

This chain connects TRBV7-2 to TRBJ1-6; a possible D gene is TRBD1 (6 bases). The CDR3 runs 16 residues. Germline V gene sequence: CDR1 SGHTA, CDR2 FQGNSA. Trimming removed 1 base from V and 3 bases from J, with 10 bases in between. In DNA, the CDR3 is TGTGCCAGCAGCTTAGACCGGGACAACTATAATTCACCCCTCCACTTT. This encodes CASSLDRDNYNSPLHF.

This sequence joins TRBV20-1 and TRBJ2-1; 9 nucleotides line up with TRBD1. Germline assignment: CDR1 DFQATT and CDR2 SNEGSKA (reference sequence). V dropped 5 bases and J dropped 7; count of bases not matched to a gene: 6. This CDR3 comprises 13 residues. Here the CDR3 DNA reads TGCAGTGCTGTCCGGGACAGGGCGAATGAGCAGTTCTTC. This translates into CSAVRDRANEQFF.

DNA for the CDR3: TGTGCCAGCAGCTTAGGTCAAGCAGGGTATGAAAAACTGTTTTTT. Amino acids: CASSLGQAGYEKLFF. The chain carries TRBV13 and TRBJ1-4; a weak D match, TRBD1 (5 bases). V shed 0 bases and J shed 6 bases, with 11 bases lying between them. CDR3 length: 15 amino acids. Germline lookup yields CDR1 PRHDT and CDR2 FYEKMQ (reference sequence).

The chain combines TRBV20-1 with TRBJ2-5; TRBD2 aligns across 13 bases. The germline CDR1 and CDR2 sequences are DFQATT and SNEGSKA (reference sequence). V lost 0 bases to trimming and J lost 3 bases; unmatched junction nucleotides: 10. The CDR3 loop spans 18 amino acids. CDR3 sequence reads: CSARDDGGLAGLEETQYF. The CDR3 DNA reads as TGCAGTGCTAGAGATGATGGGGGACTAGCGGGACTGGAAGAGACCCAGTACTTC.

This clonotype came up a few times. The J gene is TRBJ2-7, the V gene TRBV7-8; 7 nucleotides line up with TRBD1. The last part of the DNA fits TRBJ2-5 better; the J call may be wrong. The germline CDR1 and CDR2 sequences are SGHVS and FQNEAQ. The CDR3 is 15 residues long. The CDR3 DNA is TGTGCCAGCAGCCATAGGTGGGACAGCCTCCCGACCCAGTACTTC. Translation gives CASSHRWDSLPTQYF.

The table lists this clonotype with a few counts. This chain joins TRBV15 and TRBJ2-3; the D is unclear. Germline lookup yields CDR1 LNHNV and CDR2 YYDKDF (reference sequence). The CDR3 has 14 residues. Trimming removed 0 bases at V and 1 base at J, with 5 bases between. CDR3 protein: CATSRDQGTDTQYF. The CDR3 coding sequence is TGTGCCACCAGCAGAGATCAGGGCACAGATACGCAGTATTTT. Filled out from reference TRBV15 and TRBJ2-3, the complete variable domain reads DAMVIQNPRYQVTQFGKPVTLSCSQTLNHNVMYWYQQKSSQAPKLLFHYYDKDFNNEADTPDNFQSRRPNTSFCFLDIRSPGLGDTAMYLCATSRDQGTDTQYFGPGTRLTVL.

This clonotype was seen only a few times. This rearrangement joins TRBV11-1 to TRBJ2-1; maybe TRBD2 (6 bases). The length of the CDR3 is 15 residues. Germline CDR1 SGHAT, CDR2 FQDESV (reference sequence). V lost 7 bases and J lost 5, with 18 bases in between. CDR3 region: CASTYAVRDDNEQFF. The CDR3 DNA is TGTGCCAGCACCTATGCGGTGCGGGATGACAATGAGCAGTTCTTC.

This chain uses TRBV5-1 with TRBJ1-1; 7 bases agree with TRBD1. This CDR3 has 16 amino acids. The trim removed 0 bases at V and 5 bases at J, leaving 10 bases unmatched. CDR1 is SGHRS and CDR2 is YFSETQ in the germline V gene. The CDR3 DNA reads TGCGCCAGCAGCTTGGTGAGGGGGCGAAATCCAACTGAAGCTTTCTTT. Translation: CASSLVRGRNPTEAFF. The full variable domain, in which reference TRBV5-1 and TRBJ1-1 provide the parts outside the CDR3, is KAGVTQTPRYLIKTRGQQVTLSCSPISGHRSVSWYQQTPGQGLQFLFEYFSETQRNKGNFPGRFSGRQFSNSRSEMNVSTLELGDSALYLCASSLVRGRNPTEAFFGQGTRLTVV.

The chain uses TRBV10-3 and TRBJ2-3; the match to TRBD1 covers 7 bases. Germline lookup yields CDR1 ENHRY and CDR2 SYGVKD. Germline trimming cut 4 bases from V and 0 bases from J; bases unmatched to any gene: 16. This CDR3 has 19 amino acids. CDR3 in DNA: TGTGCCATCAGTGCCCCCGCCCGAGGACAGGCGTCTAGCACAGATACGCAGTATTTT. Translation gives CAISAPARGQASSTDTQYF.